This is a list of T cell receptor beta chains from one sample in a study of blood T cell repertoires in COVID-19. The data were produced by immunoSEQ multiplex PCR, yet TCRdb's version contains in-frame clones alone and is incomplete. The profile shows 24,000 or so clones, over 75% of them singletons. Sequencing was carried out using peripheral blood. All receptors derive from a man between 70 and 80 years old in a cohort sampled during active COVID-19. Each CDR3 is given with its conserved first and last residue. Fields, in order: D gene, clone size, V gene, J gene, CDR3 protein, CDR3 DNA. A D gene is named only where the DNA matches it firmly. Rows give clone size only sometimes, using once, few, many, or a class for an expanded clone.

d_call: TRBD1; clone_size: .; v_call: TRBV6-5; j_call: TRBJ2-3; cdr3_aa: CASKKGQGPDTQYF; cdr3_nt: TGTGCCAGCAAGAAGGGACAGGGCCCAGATACGCAGTATTTT
d_call: TRBD1; clone_size: .; v_call: TRBV12-5; j_call: TRBJ1-5; cdr3_aa: CASGEGQGIVYGNQPQHF; cdr3_nt: TGTGCTAGTGGTGAGGGACAGGGAATTGTCTATGGCAATCAGCCCCAGCATTTT
d_call: TRBD2; clone_size: few; v_call: TRBV7-9; j_call: TRBJ2-7; cdr3_aa: CASSTSGSSYEQYF; cdr3_nt: TGTGCCAGCAGCACTAGCGGGAGCTCCTACGAGCAGTACTTC
d_call: TRBD1; clone_size: .; v_call: TRBV6-2/TRBV6-3; j_call: TRBJ1-2; cdr3_aa: CASSYVGTGNYGYTF; cdr3_nt: TGTGCCAGCAGTTACGTCGGGACAGGAAACTATGGCTACACCTTC
d_call: .; clone_size: .; v_call: TRBV27; j_call: TRBJ2-5; cdr3_aa: CASSSQGGDETQYF; cdr3_nt: TGTGCCAGCAGTTCACAGGGTGGGGATGAGACCCAGTACTTC
d_call: .; clone_size: .; v_call: TRBV28; j_call: TRBJ1-1; cdr3_aa: CASSLPGGQANTEAFF; cdr3_nt: TGTGCCAGCAGTTTGCCTGGCGGGCAGGCGAACACTGAAGCTTTCTTT
d_call: .; clone_size: .; v_call: TRBV30; j_call: TRBJ1-5; cdr3_aa: CAWSVGTLNQPQHF; cdr3_nt: TGTGCCTGGAGTGTTGGAACACTAAATCAGCCCCAGCATTTT
d_call: TRBD2; clone_size: once; v_call: TRBV28; j_call: TRBJ2-3; cdr3_aa: CASSYPRLAGTSSTDTQYF; cdr3_nt: TGTGCCAGCAGCTACCCCCGACTAGCGGGGACTTCTAGCACAGATACGCAGTATTTT
d_call: .; clone_size: .; v_call: TRBV19; j_call: TRBJ2-1; cdr3_aa: CASSSSGSYNEQFF; cdr3_nt: TGTGCCAGTAGTTCCTCCGGGTCCTACAATGAGCAGTTCTTC
d_call: TRBD2; clone_size: .; v_call: TRBV6-4; j_call: TRBJ2-3; cdr3_aa: CASSVASGSPDTQYF; cdr3_nt: TGTGCCAGCAGTGTCGCTAGCGGGAGCCCAGATACGCAGTATTTT
d_call: .; clone_size: .; v_call: TRBV7-3; j_call: TRBJ2-5; cdr3_aa: CASSQDFGETQYF; cdr3_nt: TGTGCCAGCAGCCAGGACTTCGGGGAGACCCAGTACTTC
d_call: TRBD2; clone_size: .; v_call: TRBV5-4; j_call: TRBJ2-1; cdr3_aa: CASSTGTSASYNEQFF; cdr3_nt: TGTGCCAGCAGCACCGGGACTAGCGCGTCCTACAATGAGCAGTTCTTC
d_call: .; clone_size: once; v_call: TRBV15; j_call: TRBJ1-3; cdr3_aa: CATSRDPGGRGSPIYF; cdr3_nt: TGTGCCACCAGCAGAGATCCTGGCGGCAGGGGATCACCCATATATTTT
d_call: .; clone_size: .; v_call: TRBV4-3; j_call: TRBJ2-7; cdr3_aa: CASSQERKTGRAVISYEQYF; cdr3_nt: TGCGCCAGCAGCCAAGAAAGAAAAACAGGGCGAGCGGTAATCTCCTACGAGCAGTACTTC
d_call: .; clone_size: .; v_call: TRBV7-2; j_call: TRBJ2-7; cdr3_aa: CASSLARGYEQYF; cdr3_nt: TGTGCCAGCAGCTTAGCGCGAGGTTACGAGCAGTACTTC
d_call: TRBD2; clone_size: .; v_call: TRBV27; j_call: TRBJ2-2; cdr3_aa: CASSLRSGSGTGELFF; cdr3_nt: TGTGCCAGCAGTCTACGAAGCGGGAGTGGCACCGGGGAGCTGTTTTTT
d_call: TRBD1; clone_size: .; v_call: TRBV30; j_call: TRBJ1-2; cdr3_aa: CACLPPGQGFYGYTF; cdr3_nt: TGTGCCTGCCTACCGCCGGGACAGGGGTTCTATGGCTACACCTTC
d_call: .; clone_size: once; v_call: TRBV24-1; j_call: TRBJ2-1; cdr3_aa: CATGRGGSYNEQFF; cdr3_nt: TGTGCCACGGGAAGAGGGGGCTCCTACAATGAGCAGTTCTTC
d_call: TRBD2; clone_size: .; v_call: TRBV27; j_call: TRBJ2-7; cdr3_aa: CASKTSGRGYEQYF; cdr3_nt: TGTGCCAGCAAAACTAGCGGGAGAGGTTACGAGCAGTACTTC
d_call: TRBD1; clone_size: .; v_call: TRBV18; j_call: TRBJ1-4; cdr3_aa: CASSRPTGGSSEKLFF; cdr3_nt: TGTGCCAGCTCACGTCCCACAGGGGGCTCGAGTGAAAAACTGTTTTTT
d_call: .; clone_size: once; v_call: TRBV6-5; j_call: TRBJ2-1; cdr3_aa: CASSSLGIRDEQFF; cdr3_nt: TGTGCCAGCAGTTCCTTGGGTATCCGGGATGAGCAGTTCTTC
d_call: TRBD1; clone_size: .; v_call: TRBV19; j_call: TRBJ2-2; cdr3_aa: CASSFGTVLSTGELFF; cdr3_nt: TGTGCCAGTAGTTTCGGGACAGTTCTTAGCACCGGGGAGCTGTTTTTT
d_call: TRBD2; clone_size: .; v_call: TRBV7-2; j_call: TRBJ2-7; cdr3_aa: CASSARTSGRAVWQYF; cdr3_nt: TGTGCCAGCAGCGCCAGGACTAGCGGGAGGGCCGTATGGCAGTACTTC
d_call: TRBD1; clone_size: .; v_call: TRBV7-8; j_call: TRBJ1-6; cdr3_aa: CASSHRDRGNSPLHF; cdr3_nt: TGTGCCAGCAGCCACCGGGACAGGGGTAATTCACCCCTCCACTTT
d_call: .; clone_size: .; v_call: TRBV7-9; j_call: TRBJ2-7; cdr3_aa: CASSYRSGEQYF; cdr3_nt: TGTGCCAGCAGCTACCGGTCGGGGGAGCAGTACTTC
d_call: .; clone_size: few; v_call: TRBV6-5; j_call: TRBJ1-1; cdr3_aa: CASSLGLNTEAFF; cdr3_nt: TGTGCCAGCAGTTTGGGGCTGAACACTGAAGCTTTCTTT
d_call: TRBD1; clone_size: .; v_call: TRBV7-9; j_call: TRBJ1-1; cdr3_aa: CASSPGTGADTEAFF; cdr3_nt: TGTGCCAGCAGTCCCGGAACAGGGGCGGACACTGAAGCTTTCTTT
d_call: TRBD1; clone_size: .; v_call: TRBV11-3; j_call: TRBJ2-1; cdr3_aa: CASSFQGRGQDEQFF; cdr3_nt: TGTGCCAGCAGCTTCCAAGGCAGGGGGCAGGATGAGCAGTTCTTC
d_call: TRBD1; clone_size: once; v_call: TRBV27; j_call: TRBJ2-7; cdr3_aa: CASSLGTAYEQYF; cdr3_nt: TGTGCCAGCAGTTTGGGGACAGCCTACGAGCAGTACTTC
d_call: .; clone_size: .; v_call: TRBV19; j_call: TRBJ2-7; cdr3_aa: CASSPQQGGYEQYF; cdr3_nt: TGTGCCAGTAGTCCCCAGCAGGGGGGATACGAGCAGTACTTC
d_call: .; clone_size: .; v_call: TRBV28; j_call: TRBJ1-1; cdr3_aa: CASSPPGLSMNTEAFF; cdr3_nt: TGTGCCAGCAGTCCACCGGGACTGAGCATGAACACTGAAGCTTTCTTT
d_call: TRBD2; clone_size: .; v_call: TRBV10-2; j_call: TRBJ2-1; cdr3_aa: CASSESINRPSGYEQFF; cdr3_nt: TGCGCCAGCAGTGAGTCGATTAATAGGCCTAGCGGCTATGAGCAGTTCTTC
d_call: TRBD2; clone_size: .; v_call: TRBV11-3; j_call: TRBJ2-1; cdr3_aa: CASSLAGTSGRPTYNEQFF; cdr3_nt: TGTGCCAGCAGCTTAGCCGGGACTAGCGGGAGGCCCACCTACAATGAGCAGTTCTTC
d_call: .; clone_size: once; v_call: TRBV11-2; j_call: TRBJ1-5; cdr3_aa: CASSLGTLYSNQPQHF; cdr3_nt: TGTGCCAGCAGCCTTGGGACACTTTATAGCAATCAGCCCCAGCATTTT
d_call: .; clone_size: .; v_call: TRBV5-1; j_call: TRBJ2-3; cdr3_aa: CASSPGFTDTQYF; cdr3_nt: TGCGCCAGCAGCCCGGGTTTTACAGATACGCAGTATTTT
d_call: TRBD1; clone_size: .; v_call: TRBV9; j_call: TRBJ2-2; cdr3_aa: CASSLGTGFTGELFF; cdr3_nt: TGTGCCAGCAGCCTTGGGACAGGATTTACCGGGGAGCTGTTTTTT
d_call: .; clone_size: once; v_call: TRBV2; j_call: TRBJ1-1; cdr3_aa: CASSEVGGTEAFF; cdr3_nt: TGTGCCAGCAGTGAGGTGGGGGGCACTGAAGCTTTCTTT
d_call: .; clone_size: few; v_call: TRBV5-1; j_call: TRBJ1-1; cdr3_aa: CASSPVVNTEAFF; cdr3_nt: TGCGCCAGCAGCCCAGTGGTGAACACTGAAGCTTTCTTT
d_call: TRBD2; clone_size: .; v_call: TRBV5-5; j_call: TRBJ2-1; cdr3_aa: CASSRSTSGILNEQFF; cdr3_nt: TGTGCCAGCAGCCGATCGACTAGCGGGATTCTCAATGAGCAGTTCTTC
d_call: .; clone_size: once; v_call: TRBV5-5; j_call: TRBJ1-2; cdr3_aa: CASSLAGIERGYTF; cdr3_nt: TGTGCCAGCAGCTTGGCCGGAATCGAGCGCGGCTACACCTTC
d_call: .; clone_size: few; v_call: TRBV12-3/TRBV12-4; j_call: TRBJ1-5; cdr3_aa: CASSLSDGAPQHF; cdr3_nt: TGTGCCAGCAGTTTAAGCGACGGTGCGCCCCAGCATTTT
d_call: TRBD2; clone_size: .; v_call: TRBV3-1/TRBV3-2; j_call: TRBJ2-5; cdr3_aa: CASSQTSGWRETQYF; cdr3_nt: TGTGCCAGCAGCCAAACTAGCGGGTGGCGCGAGACCCAGTACTTC
d_call: .; clone_size: .; v_call: TRBV18; j_call: TRBJ2-5; cdr3_aa: CASSPGAGKETQYF; cdr3_nt: TGTGCCAGCTCACCAGGGGCCGGAAAAGAGACCCAGTACTTC
d_call: TRBD2; clone_size: .; v_call: TRBV20-1; j_call: TRBJ2-3; cdr3_aa: CSASRVAGNTDTQYF; cdr3_nt: TGCAGTGCTAGTAGGGTAGCGGGGAACACAGATACGCAGTATTTT
d_call: .; clone_size: .; v_call: TRBV5-4; j_call: TRBJ1-1; cdr3_aa: CASSPIGRNTEAFF; cdr3_nt: TGTGCCAGCAGCCCGATCGGTCGGAACACTGAAGCTTTCTTT
d_call: .; clone_size: few; v_call: TRBV7-8; j_call: TRBJ2-7; cdr3_aa: CASSLVARGNGEQYF; cdr3_nt: TGTGCCAGCAGCTTAGTCGCTCGCGGGAACGGCGAGCAGTACTTC
d_call: TRBD1; clone_size: once; v_call: TRBV5-5; j_call: TRBJ1-2; cdr3_aa: CASSLRGQPYGYTF; cdr3_nt: TGTGCCAGCAGCTTGCGGGGACAGCCCTATGGCTACACCTTC
d_call: TRBD1; clone_size: .; v_call: TRBV10-3; j_call: TRBJ1-2; cdr3_aa: CAISERGQGIHRGYTF; cdr3_nt: TGTGCCATCAGTGAAAGGGGACAGGGTATCCACCGTGGCTACACCTTC
d_call: .; clone_size: .; v_call: TRBV6-5; j_call: TRBJ1-2; cdr3_aa: CASSKGGVDYGYTF; cdr3_nt: TGTGCCAGCTCCAAAGGGGGGGTGGACTATGGCTACACCTTC
d_call: .; clone_size: .; v_call: TRBV5-1; j_call: TRBJ2-2; cdr3_aa: CASSFKNTGELFF; cdr3_nt: TGCGCCAGCAGCTTCAAAAACACCGGGGAGCTGTTTTTT
d_call: .; clone_size: .; v_call: TRBV5-1; j_call: TRBJ2-1; cdr3_aa: CASSLALAYTYNEQFF; cdr3_nt: TGCGCCAGCAGCTTGGCCTTGGCTTATACCTACAATGAGCAGTTCTTC
d_call: .; clone_size: .; v_call: TRBV4-1; j_call: TRBJ2-4; cdr3_aa: CASSQDRGVGSGNIQYF; cdr3_nt: TGCGCCAGCAGCCAAGATAGGGGTGTGGGTAGCGGAAACATTCAGTACTTC
d_call: TRBD1; clone_size: .; v_call: TRBV29-1; j_call: TRBJ2-5; cdr3_aa: CSVAGTGGGYQETQYF; cdr3_nt: TGCAGCGTGGCCGGGACAGGGGGCGGCTACCAAGAGACCCAGTACTTC
d_call: TRBD2; clone_size: few; v_call: TRBV27; j_call: TRBJ2-1; cdr3_aa: CASRRLAGGNEQFF; cdr3_nt: TGTGCCAGCAGAAGACTAGCGGGAGGGAATGAGCAGTTCTTC
d_call: TRBD1; clone_size: .; v_call: TRBV15; j_call: TRBJ1-2; cdr3_aa: CATSRGRQGARGYTF; cdr3_nt: TGTGCCACCAGCAGAGGGCGGCAGGGGGCGAGGGGCTACACCTTC
d_call: TRBD1; clone_size: .; v_call: TRBV6-1; j_call: TRBJ2-4; cdr3_aa: CASSEGSGGINIQYF; cdr3_nt: TGTGCCAGCAGTGAAGGGTCAGGGGGTATAAACATTCAGTACTTC
d_call: .; clone_size: .; v_call: TRBV5-5; j_call: TRBJ2-5; cdr3_aa: CASSLGVTGETQYF; cdr3_nt: TGTGCCAGCAGCTTGGGGGTCACGGGGGAGACCCAGTACTTC